This T cell receptor beta chain was identified during a study of blood T cell repertoires in COVID-19. CDR3 size: 14 residues. Germline trimming cut 7 bases from V and 7 bases from J; bases unmatched to any gene: 9. The germline CDR1 and CDR2 sequences are MNHEY and SVGAGI. The data were produced by immunoSEQ multiplex PCR, yet TCRdb's version contains in-frame clones alone and is incomplete. This sample carries under 200,000 clones, approximately 83% of them seen once, and the ten largest clones take roughly 9%. The chain employs TRBV6-5 and TRBJ1-5; 8 nucleotides line up with TRBD1. Sequencing was done on a sample of peripheral blood. This clonotype was sampled from an elderly woman with active or convalescent COVID-19. The CDR3 is CASTSTGERQPQHF. The CDR3 DNA is TGTGCCAGCACCTCGACAGGGGAGAGACAGCCCCAGCATTTT.